The clone carrying this TCR beta chain turned up a few times. Treatment: oral pan-JAK inhibitor, 5-10 mg twice daily. The data stem from a study of CD8+ T cells in alopecia areata. Following extraction, RNA underwent reverse transcription to cDNA, which served as the sequencing template. Repertoires were generated with immunoSEQ multiplex PCR, while TCRdb's copy carries only in-frame clones and drops some. The sample contains 200,000 to 250,000 clones, over 60% of which appear only once. Germline V lookup: CDR1 MNHEY, CDR2 SVGAGI. Losses at the gene ends were 6 bases for V and 7 bases for J; bases not matched to a gene: 5. CDR3 length equals 14 residues.

This specimen was CD4+ T cells sorted from blood, taken at week 4, from a patient treated with tofacitinib. The V gene is TRBV6-5, the J gene TRBJ1-4; 10 bases line up with TRBD1. This receptor was obtained from a human donor with alopecia areata. CDR3 in amino acids: CASSRTGGVEKLFF. In DNA form, the CDR3 reads TGTGCCAGCAGCCGGACAGGGGGGGTTGAAAAACTGTTTTTT.